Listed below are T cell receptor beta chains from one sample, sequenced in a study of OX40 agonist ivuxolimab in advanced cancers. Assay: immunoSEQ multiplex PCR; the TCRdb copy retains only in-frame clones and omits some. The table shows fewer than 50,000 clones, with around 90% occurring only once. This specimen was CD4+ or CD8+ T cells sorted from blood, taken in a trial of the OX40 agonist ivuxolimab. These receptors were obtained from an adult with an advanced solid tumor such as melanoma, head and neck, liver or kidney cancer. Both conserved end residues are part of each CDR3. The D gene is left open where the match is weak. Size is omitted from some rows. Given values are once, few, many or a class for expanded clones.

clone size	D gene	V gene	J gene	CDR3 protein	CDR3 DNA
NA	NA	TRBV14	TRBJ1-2	CASSHRSDYGYTF	TGTGCCAGCAGCCATAGATCAGACTATGGCTACACCTTC
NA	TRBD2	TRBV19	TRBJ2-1	CASSLAGSSYNEQLF	TGTGCCAGTAGCCTAGCGGGGAGCTCCTACAATGAGCAGCTCTTC
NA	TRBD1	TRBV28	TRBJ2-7	CASRAGGDEQYF	TGTGCCAGCAGGGCAGGGGGCGACGAGCAGTACTTC
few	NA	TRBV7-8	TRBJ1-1	CASSLGSGAGAEAFF	TGTGCCAGCAGCTTAGGGTCAGGGGCGGGGGCTGAAGCTTTCTTT
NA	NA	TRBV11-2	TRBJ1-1	CASSSNRVSGNTEAFF	TGTGCCAGCAGCTCCAACCGGGTCTCTGGGAACACTGAAGCTTTCTTT
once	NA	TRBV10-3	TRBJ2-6	CAIRSLDRTTGANVLTF	TGTGCCATCAGGTCTTTGGACAGGACTACTGGGGCCAACGTCCTGACTTTC
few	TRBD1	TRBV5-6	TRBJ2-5	CASSLRQGVWKTQYF	TGTGCCAGCAGCTTGAGACAGGGGGTTTGGAAGACCCAGTACTTC
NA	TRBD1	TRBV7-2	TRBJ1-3	CASSSTGGGNTIYF	TGTGCCAGCAGCTCGACAGGGGGAGGGAACACCATATATTTT
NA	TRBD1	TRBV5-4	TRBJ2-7	CASSYRGSYEQYF	TGTGCCAGCAGCTACAGGGGCTCCTACGAGCAGTACTTC
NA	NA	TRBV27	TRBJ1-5	CASSLKAKYSNQPQHF	TGTGCCAGCAGTTTAAAGGCCAAATATAGCAATCAGCCCCAGCATTTT
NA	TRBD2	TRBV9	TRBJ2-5	CASSSLAGGTSETQYF	TGTGCCAGCAGCTCCCTAGCGGGGGGAACGTCAGAGACCCAGTACTTC
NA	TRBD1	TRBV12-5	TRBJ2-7	CASGTEGQANSYEQYF	TGTGCTAGTGGTACCGAGGGACAGGCAAATTCCTACGAGCAGTACTTC
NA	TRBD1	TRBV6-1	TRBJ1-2	CASSRQGGRYGYTF	TGTGCCAGCAGTCGACAGGGTGGACGGTATGGCTACACCTTC
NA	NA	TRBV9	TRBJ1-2	CASSVDRGVGNYGYTF	TGTGCCAGCAGCGTAGATCGAGGGGTGGGTAACTATGGCTACACCTTC
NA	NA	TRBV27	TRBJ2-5	CASSLKPLIETQYF	TGTGCCAGCAGTTTGAAACCCCTTATTGAGACCCAGTACTTC
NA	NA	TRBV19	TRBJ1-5	CASSTDRIGQPQHF	TGTGCCAGTAGTACTGACAGGATAGGTCAGCCCCAGCATTTT
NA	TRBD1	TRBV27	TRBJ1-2	CATLDRVNGYTF	TGTGCCACTTTGGACAGGGTAAATGGCTACACCTTC
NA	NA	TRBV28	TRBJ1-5	CASMGSNQPQHF	TGTGCCAGCATGGGTAGCAATCAGCCCCAGCATTTT
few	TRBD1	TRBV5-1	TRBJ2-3	CASSGTGGTDTQYF	TGCGCCAGCAGCGGAACAGGGGGCACAGATACGCAGTATTTT
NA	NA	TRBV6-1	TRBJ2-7	CASSEVSSYEQYF	TGTGCCAGCAGTGAGGTCAGCTCCTACGAGCAGTACTTC
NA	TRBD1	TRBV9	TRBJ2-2	CASSPRTGTNTGELFF	TGTGCCAGCAGCCCTAGGACAGGGACGAACACCGGGGAGCTGTTTTTT
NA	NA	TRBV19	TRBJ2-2	CASTPEGPNTGELFF	TGTGCCAGTACACCCGAGGGGCCGAACACCGGGGAGCTGTTTTTT
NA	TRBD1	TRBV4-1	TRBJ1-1	CASSHAGGVNTEAFF	TGCGCCAGCAGCCATGCAGGGGGCGTAAACACTGAAGCTTTCTTT
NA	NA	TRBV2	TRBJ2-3	CASKGSDTQYF	TGTGCCAGTAAAGGCTCAGATACGCAGTATTTT
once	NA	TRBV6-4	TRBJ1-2	CASSDLPGPGIYGYTF	TGTGCCAGCAGTGACTTACCGGGTCCGGGGATCTATGGCTACACCTTC
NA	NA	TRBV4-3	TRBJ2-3	CASSHEDSGTDTQYF	TGCGCCAGCAGCCACGAGGACAGCGGCACAGATACGCAGTATTTT